One and the same sample provided the 27 T cell receptor beta chains below, sequenced in a study of blood T cell repertoires in COVID-19. This table comes from immunoSEQ multiplex PCR, and its TCRdb copy is limited to in-frame clones, with some not included. This sample has around 150,000 clones, with roughly 80% found just once. The sequencing sample was made of peripheral blood. All receptors come from a woman aged 80 or over with acute or convalescent COVID-19.

J is TRBJ2-3 and V is TRBV11-1, with 9 bases matching TRBD2. Germline V lookup: CDR1 SGHAT, CDR2 FQDESV (reference sequence). V trimming: 2 bases; J trimming: 4 bases; junction bases outside the gene matches: 7. The CDR3 totals 16 residues. CDR3 bases: TGTGCCAGCAGCTTAAGCCTGGCGGGAGGGGCAGATACGCAGTATTTT. Protein sequence: CASSLSLAGGADTQYF.

The chain couples TRBV19 to TRBJ2-7; 7 bases line up with TRBD2. With 5 bases clipped from V and 0 bases from J, the junction kept 10 bases outside the gene matches. Germline loops: CDR1 LNHDA, CDR2 SQIVND (reference sequence). This CDR3 is built from 16 residues. In nucleotides, the CDR3 is TGTGCCAGTAGTCACGACGCGGGAGCCAACTCCTACGAGCAGTACTTC. Protein: CASSHDAGANSYEQYF. The full variable domain, rest sourced from reference TRBV19 and TRBJ2-7, is DGGITQSPKYLFRKEGQNVTLSCEQNLNHDAMYWYRQDPGQGLRLIYYSQIVNDFQKGDIAEGYSVSREKKESFPLTVTSAQKNPTAFYLCASSHDAGANSYEQYFGPGTRLTVT.

The chain couples TRBV7-8 to TRBJ1-3; no clear D. Germline-derived CDR1 and CDR2 are SGHVS and FQNEAQ. The ends were cut back, 4 bases at V and 4 bases at J, with 2 bases in the middle. The CDR3 is made up of 11 amino acids. CDR3: CASSSGNTIYF. The CDR3 DNA sequence: TGTGCCAGCAGCTCAGGAAACACCATATATTTT.

The V gene is TRBV5-4, the J gene TRBJ1-5; 8 bases line up with TRBD1. The CDR3 runs 15 residues. The germline gives CDR1 SGHNT, CDR2 YYREEE (reference sequence). V lost 0 bases and J lost 7; bases outside the gene matches: 6. CDR3 amino acids: CASSLDRGIVQPQHF. DNA for the CDR3: TGTGCCAGCAGCTTGGACAGGGGGATCGTACAGCCCCAGCATTTT.

This rearrangement joins TRBV7-2 to TRBJ2-1; D may be TRBD1 (5 bases). The CDR3 runs to 13 residues. V was cut by 6 bases and J by 10 bases, with 16 bases left in between. CDR1 and CDR2 from the germline V gene are SGHTA and FQGNSA. CDR3 region: CASRLQTHREQFF. For the CDR3, the DNA is TGTGCCAGCAGGCTACAAACACACAGGGAGCAGTTCTTC.

The genes are TRBV2 and TRBJ2-3; no definite D call. CDR3 length equals 13 residues. V was cut by 6 bases and J by 1 base, with 8 bases left in between. CDR1 and CDR2 (germline): SNHLY, FYNNEI. In DNA form, the CDR3 reads TGTGCCAGCAGCGCCGTAGGCACAGATACGCAGTATTTT. It specifies CASSAVGTDTQYF. Full variable domain (missing parts from reference TRBV2 and TRBJ2-3): EPEVTQTPSHQVTQMGQEVILRCVPISNHLYFYWYRQILGQKVEFLVSFYNNEISEKSEIFDDQFSVERPDGSNFTLKIRSTKLEDSAMYFCASSAVGTDTQYFGPGTRLTVL.

The chain uses TRBV19 and TRBJ2-5; D might be TRBD2 (6 bases). Germline loops: CDR1 LNHDA, CDR2 SQIVND (reference sequence). V was trimmed by 6 bases and J by 7 bases, leaving 18 bases between them. The CDR3 runs 14 residues. CDR3 DNA sequence: TGTGCCAGTAGCAACGGGGGTCGCCTCGGGACCCAGTACTTC. As protein: CASSNGGRLGTQYF.

The chain couples TRBV5-1 to TRBJ2-7; TRBD2 agrees at 10 bases. This CDR3 is 16 amino acids long. The germline CDR1 and CDR2 sequences are SGHRS and YFSETQ. Trimming at V came to 0 bases and at J to 3 bases, leaving 6 bases not matched to a gene. The CDR3 nucleotides are TGCGCCAGCAGCTTGGAGGGGTCTAGCGGGGGCTACGAGCAGTACTTC. Translation gives CASSLEGSSGGYEQYF.

The chain uses TRBV11-2 and TRBJ2-1; maybe TRBD2 (6 bases). From germline, CDR1 is SGHAT and CDR2 FQNNGV. This CDR3 is built from 14 residues. Between the trimmed V and J ends, which lost 3 bases and 8 bases, there was a span of 14 bases. In DNA form, the CDR3 reads TGTGCCAGCAGCTTTTCGGCGGGAAGCGATGAGCAGTTCTTC. It encodes CASSFSAGSDEQFF.

This sequence joins TRBV18 and TRBJ2-1; 8 bases align to TRBD2. The CDR3 runs 15 residues. The germline CDR1 and CDR2 sequences are KGHSH and LQKENI. J was trimmed by 7 bases and V by 3 bases; bases with no gene match: 8. CDR3 nucleotide sequence: TGTGCCAGCTCACCGCCCAGCGGGAGTTCGAATGAGCAGTTCTTC. This translates into CASSPPSGSSNEQFF.

The chain joins TRBV19 to TRBJ1-2; D may be TRBD1 (5 bases). V was clipped by 4 bases and J by 3 bases, with 18 bases between them. CDR1 is LNHDA and CDR2 is SQIVND in the germline V gene (reference sequence). The CDR3 loop spans 16 amino acids. The CDR3 spells CASSRGDAGGHYGYTF. Written as DNA, the CDR3 is TGTGCCAGTAGTAGAGGCGACGCGGGGGGTCACTATGGCTACACCTTC. The full variable domain, its missing parts supplied by reference TRBV19 and TRBJ1-2, is DGGITQSPKYLFRKEGQNVTLSCEQNLNHDAMYWYRQDPGQGLRLIYYSQIVNDFQKGDIAEGYSVSREKKESFPLTVTSAQKNPTAFYLCASSRGDAGGHYGYTFGSGTRLTVV.

This chain links TRBV4-1 with TRBJ1-4; 7 nucleotides agree with TRBD1. Trimming took 1 base from V and 5 from J; bases not matched to a gene: 7. The CDR3 is 16 amino acids. Germline assignment: CDR1 MGHRA and CDR2 YSYEKL. The CDR3 sequence: CASSQAYRDRNEKLFF. CDR3 bases: TGCGCCAGCAGCCAAGCCTACCGGGACAGAAATGAAAAACTGTTTTTT.

The V and J genes are TRBV19 and TRBJ2-5; 14 bases match TRBD2. Germline V gene data show CDR1 as LNHDA and CDR2 as SQIVND (reference sequence). The CDR3 totals 15 residues. The V segment lost 5 bases and the J segment 5 bases; nucleotides outside the gene matches: 4. The CDR3 here is CASSGTSGSWETQYF. CDR3 sequence (DNA): TGTGCCAGTAGTGGGACTAGCGGGAGCTGGGAGACCCAGTACTTC.

Concerning this clone: In the same sample, other DNA sequences code for this CDR3. This sequence joins TRBV4-3 and TRBJ1-2; maybe TRBD1 (5 bases). Trimming stripped 0 bases from V and 7 bases from J, with 15 bases between. Germline V gene data show CDR1 as LGHNA and CDR2 as YSLEER. The CDR3 runs 15 residues. This chain's CDR3 is CASSQEVGGGGGYTF. The CDR3 nucleotides read TGCGCCAGCAGCCAAGAAGTCGGGGGGGGAGGTGGCTACACCTTC.

CDR3 in DNA: TGTGCCAGCAGCCTCTTCGTTGACTCCTCCTACAATGAGCAGTTCTTC. Protein sequence: CASSLFVDSSYNEQFF. This chain connects TRBV11-2 to TRBJ2-1; no firm D call. CDR3 length: 16 amino acids. The germline V gene has CDR1 SGHAT and CDR2 FQNNGV. Trimming removed 5 bases from V and 0 bases from J, with 14 bases in between.

This clone has ten or more counts. The V call is TRBV15, the J call TRBJ2-2; D unresolved. The germline V and J ends were trimmed by 9 bases and 6 bases, with 14 bases remaining between them. Germline V lookup: CDR1 LNHNV, CDR2 YYDKDF (reference sequence). The CDR3 has 13 residues. The DNA of the CDR3 is TGTGCCACTGCCGAATACAGAGCCGGGGAGCTGTTTTTT. It encodes CATAEYRAGELFF.

The genes are TRBV5-4 and TRBJ2-3; the match to TRBD2 covers 8 bases. V lost 0 bases to trimming and J lost 2 bases; unmatched junction nucleotides: 2. Germline V gene sequence: CDR1 SGHNT, CDR2 YYREEE (reference sequence). The CDR3 extends over 15 amino acids. CDR3 in amino acids: CASSLGSGATDTQYF. In nucleotides, the CDR3 is TGTGCCAGCAGCTTGGGTAGCGGGGCCACAGATACGCAGTATTTT.

This clone was detected only a few times. Other nucleotide sequences in the sample specify the same CDR3. V usage is TRBV12-3 or TRBV12-4 and J usage is TRBJ1-2, with D possibly being TRBD1 (6 bases). There are 12 residues in the CDR3. V gave up 5 bases and J gave up 4 bases, with 8 bases separating them. CDR3: CASSRTVYGYTF. As DNA, the CDR3 is TGTGCCAGCAGTAGGACAGTCTATGGCTACACCTTC.

This chain links TRBV6-5 with TRBJ2-7, with 9 nucleotides matching TRBD1. Germline trimming cut 7 bases from V and 4 bases from J; bases unmatched to any gene: 8. CDR1 and CDR2 from the germline V gene are MNHEY and SVGAGI. The CDR3 totals 14 residues. CDR3 amino acids: CASTKGQGFYEQYF. The CDR3 nucleotides are TGTGCCAGCACAAAGGGACAGGGCTTTTACGAGCAGTACTTC.

The V call is TRBV6-5, the J call TRBJ1-4; D is perhaps TRBD1 (6 bases). The germline V and J ends were trimmed by 0 bases and 8 bases, with 13 bases remaining between them. Germline CDR1 MNHEY, CDR2 SVGAGI. This CDR3 has 15 residues. CDR3 DNA: TGTGCCAGCAGTTACTCGTCCAGGGGAGGGGAAAAACTGTTTTTT. The encoded protein is CASSYSSRGGEKLFF.

The gene calls are TRBV5-8 and TRBJ1-5; D is unresolved. CDR3 size: 13 residues. V was shortened by 4 bases and J by 5 bases, with 10 bases between the two germline ends. Germline V CDR1 and CDR2: SGHTS, YDEGEE. In DNA form, the CDR3 reads TGTGCCAGCAGCCCGTTTTCGGATCAGCCCCAGCATTTT. It codes for CASSPFSDQPQHF.

The table lists this clone with a count of one. This chain links TRBV4-1 with TRBJ2-3, with TRBD1 identical over 10 bases. Germline-derived CDR1 and CDR2 are MGHRA and YSYEKL. CDR3 length: 17 residues. Unmatched junction bases numbered 7, after V lost 1 base and J lost 3 bases. In nucleotides, the CDR3 is TGCGCCAGCAGCCAAGTTAACCGGGACAGGGGAACAGATACGCAGTATTTT. Translating it yields CASSQVNRDRGTDTQYF.

The V and J genes are TRBV5-5 and TRBJ2-1, with D hard to call. V was pared by 2 bases and J by 1 base, with 7 bases between. Per the germline V gene, CDR1 is SGHKS and CDR2 is YYEKEE (reference sequence). The CDR3 runs to 14 residues. The CDR3 nucleotides are TGTGCCAGCAGCTTTTTAGCTTCCTACAATGAGCAGTTCTTC. Translating gives CASSFLASYNEQFF.

V gene TRBV5-1 combines with J gene TRBJ2-5; the match to TRBD1 covers 7 bases. CDR3 length equals 15 residues. Germline V lookup: CDR1 SGHRS, CDR2 YFSETQ. J lost 4 bases, V lost 4 bases, and 10 bases had no gene match. CDR3 amino acids: CASSAQTTGRETQYF. As DNA, the CDR3 is TGCGCCAGCAGCGCCCAGACGACAGGGCGAGAGACCCAGTACTTC.

In nucleotides, the CDR3 is TGTGCCAGCAGCGTCACTACTTTTACAGATACGCAGTATTTT. It translates to CASSVTTFTDTQYF. This chain uses TRBV9 with TRBJ2-3, with D unclear. CDR3 size: 14 residues. Germline V lookup: CDR1 SGDLS, CDR2 YYNGEE. V lost 2 bases to trimming and J lost 3 bases, with 10 bases between them.

The rearrangement links TRBV27 to TRBJ2-3, with D perhaps matching TRBD2 (6 bases). Germline-derived CDR1 and CDR2 are MNHEY and SMNVEV (reference sequence). Deletions cut 3 bases from V and 1 base from J, with 11 bases between. The CDR3 length is 15 residues. The CDR3 coding sequence is TGTGCCAGCAGTTTCTCCACGGGGGGCACAGATACGCAGTATTTT. Protein: CASSFSTGGTDTQYF.

The CDR3 loop is CASSTPRESNQPQHF. CDR3 DNA sequence: TGTGCCAGTAGCACCCCCAGGGAAAGCAATCAGCCCCAGCATTTT. The rearrangement links TRBV19 to TRBJ1-5; possible D gene TRBD1, 5 bases. Trimming shortened V by 6 bases and J by 1 base, and 13 bases separated the two germline ends. This CDR3 comprises 15 residues. The germline gives CDR1 LNHDA, CDR2 SQIVND (reference sequence).